These 22 T cell receptor beta chains came from one sample sequenced in a study of cytomegalovirus exposure and HLA in healthy donors. Primers included in the PCR were 60 Vbeta and 13 Jbeta primers. Clones were read by immunoSEQ multiplex PCR, and TCRdb kept only the in-frame ones, dropping some. The sample contains 140,000 or so clones, roughly 74% of which appear only once. The sequenced sample consisted of PBMCs. These receptors all come from a young woman in good health and CMV-seropositive.

This clone showed up just a few times. Additional DNA sequences in this sample encode the identical CDR3. This rearrangement joins TRBV19 to TRBJ1-1; D might be TRBD1 (6 bases). Looked up from germline, CDR1 is LNHDA and CDR2 is SQIVND (reference sequence). This CDR3 comprises 14 residues. V was clipped by 2 bases and J by 3 bases, with 10 bases between them. The CDR3 region is CASSIWGLDTEAFF. CDR3 in DNA: TGTGCCAGTAGTATATGGGGGCTTGACACTGAAGCTTTCTTT.

The chain recombines TRBV5-1 with TRBJ1-2; the match to TRBD1 covers 9 bases. This CDR3 contains 16 residues. Germline V gene sequence: CDR1 SGHRS, CDR2 YFSETQ. V was clipped by 3 bases and J by 7 bases; unmatched bases: 13. CDR3 in amino acids: CASSSQSLQGAGGYTF. Written as DNA, the CDR3 is TGCGCCAGCAGCTCCCAATCTTTACAGGGGGCGGGTGGCTACACCTTC.

V usage is TRBV18 and J usage is TRBJ1-5; D gene uncertain. The V end lost 2 bases, the J end lost 4 bases, and 9 bases lay between the germline ends. The CDR3 is 14 residues long. Germline assignment: CDR1 KGHSH and CDR2 LQKENI. CDR3 sequence (DNA): TGTGCCAGCTCACCAGGGAGAACGAATCAGCCCCAGCATTTT. Translated, it gives CASSPGRTNQPQHF.

The chain combines TRBV5-8 with TRBJ2-3, with D tentatively TRBD1 (5 bases). The V end lost 0 bases, the J end lost 4 bases, and 15 bases lay between the germline ends. Germline CDR1 SGHTS, CDR2 YDEGEE. This CDR3 has 16 residues. CDR3 bases: TGTGCCAGCAGCTTGGTGGCGGAGATCAGGGCAGATACGCAGTATTTT. This sequence encodes CASSLVAEIRADTQYF.

The chain combines TRBV5-1 with TRBJ1-1; tentatively, D is TRBD1 (6 bases). The CDR3 length is 15 residues. Germline lookup yields CDR1 SGHRS and CDR2 YFSETQ. Trimming took 9 bases from V and 0 from J, leaving 18 bases between them. The CDR3 spells CATESRDMMNTEAFF. For the CDR3, the DNA is TGCGCCACAGAGTCCCGGGACATGATGAACACTGAAGCTTTCTTT.

The chain has TRBV7-2 and TRBJ2-5; 13 bases agree with TRBD2. TRBJ2-7 matches the DNA end more closely, so the J call is doubtful. The CDR3 runs to 15 residues. CDR1 SGHTA and CDR2 FQGNSA come from the germline V gene. The CDR3 sequence: CASSSTSGGVFEQYF. The CDR3 DNA follows: TGTGCCAGCAGCTCAACTAGCGGGGGGGTCTTCGAGCAGTACTTC.

The CDR3 DNA reads TGTGCCAGCAGCCAAGGAGGGTCAACCTCGAACACCGGGGAGCTGTTTTTT. This codes for CASSQGGSTSNTGELFF. The gene calls are TRBV4-2 and TRBJ2-2, with D maybe TRBD2 (5 bases). The V gene lost 1 base and the J gene lost 0 bases, with 12 bases spanning the gap. The germline gives CDR1 LGHNA, CDR2 YNFKEQ. The CDR3 length is 17 residues.

This clone was detected a few times. The CDR3 nucleotides are TGTGCCTGGGGGGGGTACGAGCAGTACTTC. Its translation is CAWGGYEQYF. The chain couples TRBV30 to TRBJ2-7, with D perhaps TRBD2 (6 bases). CDR1 and CDR2 from the germline V gene are GTSNPN and SVGIG (reference sequence). The V and J ends lost 5 bases and 4 bases respectively, with 6 bases between them. The CDR3 covers 10 residues.

V usage is TRBV5-6 and J usage is TRBJ1-1; D uncertain. The length of the CDR3 is 15 residues. The germline CDR1 and CDR2 sequences are SGHDT and YYEEEE. V was cut by 3 bases and J by 0 bases, with 12 bases left in between. CDR3 region: CASSSRRALNTEAFF. CDR3 bases: TGTGCCAGCAGCTCCCGGAGGGCTCTGAACACTGAAGCTTTCTTT.

This rearrangement joins TRBV4-3 to TRBJ1-1, with D unclear. Germline V lookup: CDR1 LGHNA, CDR2 YSLEER. Trimming took 0 bases from V and 10 from J, leaving 15 bases between them. The CDR3 runs to 14 residues. For the CDR3, the DNA is TGCGCCAGCAGCCAAGAATACATGAGGGTTGGAGCTTTCTTT. It translates to CASSQEYMRVGAFF.

This sequence joins TRBV2 and TRBJ1-3, with TRBD1 identical over 9 bases. Germline assignment: CDR1 SNHLY and CDR2 FYNNEI. This CDR3 has 15 amino acids. The J segment lost 3 bases and the V segment lost 5 bases, leaving 5 bases of the junction unmatched. CDR3 DNA sequence: TGTGCCAGCAGTCCGGGACAGGGTGGTGGAAACACCATATATTTT. Translating it yields CASSPGQGGGNTIYF.

This sequence joins TRBV4-3 and TRBJ2-3, with D possibly being TRBD2 (6 bases). V was clipped by 7 bases and J by 3 bases, with 20 bases between them. Germline V gene lookup returns CDR1 LGHNA and CDR2 YSLEER. This CDR3 has 16 amino acids. As DNA, the CDR3 is TGCGCCAGCACCCCAGCGGGCCGCCTTTCAACAGATACGCAGTATTTT. It codes for CASTPAGRLSTDTQYF.

V and J are TRBV19 and TRBJ1-1; D remains ambiguous. The CDR3 spans 13 residues. From germline, CDR1 is LNHDA and CDR2 SQIVND (reference sequence). Deletions cut 0 bases from V and 10 bases from J, with 12 bases between. The CDR3 is CASSIDRAGGAFF. CDR3 bases: TGTGCCAGTAGTATAGATCGCGCGGGTGGAGCTTTCTTT.

The sample holds a few counts of this clone. This chain uses TRBV5-1 with TRBJ2-7, with D possibly TRBD2 on 6 matching bases. Germline lookup yields CDR1 SGHRS and CDR2 YFSETQ. CDR3 length: 16 amino acids. V was pared by 2 bases and J by 6 bases, with 21 bases between. DNA for the CDR3: TGCGCCAGCAGCTTCGGGGGTGGGGCGGGCATTACCGAGCAGTACTTC. Translation gives CASSFGGGAGITEQYF.

This sequence joins TRBV5-1 and TRBJ1-2; tentatively, D is TRBD1 (6 bases). The CDR3 has 14 amino acids. The ends were cut back, 0 bases at V and 8 bases at J, with 14 bases in the middle. Germline loops: CDR1 SGHRS, CDR2 YFSETQ. The chain's CDR3 is CASSLEGWGQGYTF. Written as DNA, the CDR3 is TGCGCCAGCAGCTTGGAGGGCTGGGGGCAAGGCTACACCTTC. Based on the CDR3 plus reference TRBV5-1 and TRBJ1-2, the full variable domain is KAGVTQTPRYLIKTRGQQVTLSCSPISGHRSVSWYQQTPGQGLQFLFEYFSETQRNKGNFPGRFSGRQFSNSRSEMNVSTLELGDSALYLCASSLEGWGQGYTFGSGTRLTVV.

The chain is built from TRBV10-3 and TRBJ2-5; D is possibly TRBD1 (7 bases). There are 13 residues in the CDR3. Germline lookup yields CDR1 ENHRY and CDR2 SYGVKD. The V end lost 10 bases, the J end lost 5 bases, and 17 bases lay between the germline ends. The CDR3 DNA follows: TGTGCCAGTTGTATGACAGGGAGGGAGACCCAGTACTTC. This codes for CASCMTGRETQYF.

This chain joins TRBV7-2 and TRBJ2-1; 8 bases match TRBD1. V lost 2 bases to trimming and J lost 4 bases; unmatched junction nucleotides: 4. In germline, CDR1 is SGHTA, CDR2 FQGNSA. The CDR3 length is 15 residues. CDR3 protein: CASSLQTGVYNEQFF. CDR3 in DNA: TGTGCCAGCAGCTTACAGACAGGGGTTTACAATGAGCAGTTCTTC.

The gene calls are TRBV27 and TRBJ1-4; D is perhaps TRBD1 (6 bases). The V and J ends lost 5 bases and 0 bases respectively, with 10 bases between them. Germline CDR1 reads MNHEY; CDR2 reads SMNVEV (reference sequence). CDR3 length equals 15 residues. The CDR3 region is CASSHRQATNEKLFF. For the CDR3, the DNA is TGTGCCAGCAGTCATCGACAGGCAACTAATGAAAAACTGTTTTTT.

This clone was counted ten times or more. This chain joins TRBV4-2 and TRBJ2-3; TRBD2 agrees at 11 bases. Trimming at V came to 4 bases and at J to 5 bases, leaving 8 bases not matched to a gene. This CDR3 is 16 amino acids long. From germline, CDR1 is LGHNA and CDR2 YNFKEQ. This CDR3 is CASSPLAGGTQDTQYF. The CDR3 DNA reads as TGTGCCAGCAGCCCCCTAGCGGGGGGCACACAAGATACGCAGTATTTT.

This clone was recorded a few times. The CDR3 is CSVTSGGGYEQYF. The CDR3 DNA reads as TGCAGCGTCACTAGCGGGGGAGGGTACGAGCAGTACTTC. V is TRBV29-1 and J is TRBJ2-7; 11 nucleotides agree with TRBD2. Germline V gene sequence: CDR1 SQVTM, CDR2 ANQGSEA. The CDR3 has 13 residues. With V trimmed by 6 bases and J by 4 bases, 5 bases remained unmatched.

The CDR3 reads CASSLVVAAGNEQFF. The CDR3 DNA reads TGCGCCAGCAGCTTGGTAGTAGCTGCAGGGAATGAGCAGTTCTTC. This chain connects TRBV5-1 to TRBJ2-1; possible D gene TRBD1, 5 bases. Trimming removed 0 bases at V and 7 bases at J, with 14 bases between. Looked up from germline, CDR1 is SGHRS and CDR2 is YFSETQ. The CDR3 contains 15 residues.

The chain links TRBV4-3 to TRBJ1-1; TRBD1 might be the D (6 bases). Trimming stripped 1 base from V and 4 bases from J, with 13 bases between. The CDR3 sequence is 15 residues long. Germline lookup yields CDR1 LGHNA and CDR2 YSLEER. The CDR3 DNA is TGCGCCAGCAGCCAAGGAGGGGGGGGGCTCACTGAAGCTTTCTTT. This gives the protein CASSQGGGGLTEAFF.